Only a few counts were recorded for the clone carrying this TCR beta chain. Antigen unknown. The data belong to a study of T cell repertoires in cytomegalovirus infection. Study details: The public TCR beta signatures pointed to both CMV infection and matching HLA type.

Study-level results: In two of eight donors, the top clonotype was HLA-C-restricted CMV-specific.

CDR3 length: 14 residues. After removal of 7 bases from V and 1 base from J, the junction contained 7 bases not matched to a gene. Germline CDR1 is MNHNS and CDR2 is SASEGT. TCRdb fed the reads into MiXCR, producing one record per CDR3 protein. The sample carries roughly 350,000 distinct CDR3 sequences, roughly 36% recorded once. This specimen was cultured PBMCs, taken from culture after CMV antigen stimulation. The clonotype originates from a human donor in good health (CMV status not recorded). Some clones in this sample may be carry-over from other donors' samples. The gene calls are TRBV6-1 and TRBJ2-7; TRBD1 matches 7 bases. The CDR3 DNA is TGTGCCAGCAACCTCCGGGACAGATCCTACGAGCAGTACTTC. It encodes CASNLRDRSYEQYF.